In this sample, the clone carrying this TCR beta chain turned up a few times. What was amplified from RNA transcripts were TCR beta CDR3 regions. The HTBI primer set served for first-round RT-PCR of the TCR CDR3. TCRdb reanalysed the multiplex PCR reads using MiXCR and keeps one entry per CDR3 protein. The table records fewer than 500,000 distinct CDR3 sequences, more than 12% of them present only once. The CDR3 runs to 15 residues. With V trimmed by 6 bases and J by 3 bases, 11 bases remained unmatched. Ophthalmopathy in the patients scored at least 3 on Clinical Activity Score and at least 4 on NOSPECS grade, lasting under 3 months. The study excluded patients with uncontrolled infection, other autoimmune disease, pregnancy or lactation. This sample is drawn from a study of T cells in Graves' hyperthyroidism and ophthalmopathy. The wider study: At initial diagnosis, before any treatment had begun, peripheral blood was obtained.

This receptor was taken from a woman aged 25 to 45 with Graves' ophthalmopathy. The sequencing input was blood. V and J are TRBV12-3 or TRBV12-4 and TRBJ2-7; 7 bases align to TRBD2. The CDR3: CASRPGTTRLYEQYF. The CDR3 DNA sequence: TGTGCCAGCAGGCCAGGGACTACTCGCCTCTACGAGCAGTACTTC.